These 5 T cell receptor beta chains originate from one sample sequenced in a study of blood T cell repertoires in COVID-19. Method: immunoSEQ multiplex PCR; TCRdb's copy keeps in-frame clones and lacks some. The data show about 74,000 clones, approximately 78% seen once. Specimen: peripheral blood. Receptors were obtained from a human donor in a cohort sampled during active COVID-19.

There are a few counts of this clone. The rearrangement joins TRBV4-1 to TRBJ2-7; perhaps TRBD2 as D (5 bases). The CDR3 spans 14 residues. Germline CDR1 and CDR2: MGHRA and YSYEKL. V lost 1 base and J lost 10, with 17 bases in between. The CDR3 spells CASSQVIGEQYQYF. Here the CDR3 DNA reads TGCGCCAGCAGCCAAGTTATCGGGGAACAATATCAGTACTTC.

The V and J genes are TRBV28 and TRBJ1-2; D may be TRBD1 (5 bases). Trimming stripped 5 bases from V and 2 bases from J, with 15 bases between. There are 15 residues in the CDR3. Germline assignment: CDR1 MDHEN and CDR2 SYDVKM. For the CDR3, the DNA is TGTGCCAGCAGTGGAAACCTGGGGCAGAACTATGGCTACACCTTC. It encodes CASSGNLGQNYGYTF.

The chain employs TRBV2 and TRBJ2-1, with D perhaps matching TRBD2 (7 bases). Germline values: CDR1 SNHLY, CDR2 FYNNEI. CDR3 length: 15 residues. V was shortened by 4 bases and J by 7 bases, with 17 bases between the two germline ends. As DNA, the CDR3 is TGTGCCAGCAGTGTAAAAGCGGAGGGGGGGAATGAGCAGTTCTTC. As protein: CASSVKAEGGNEQFF.

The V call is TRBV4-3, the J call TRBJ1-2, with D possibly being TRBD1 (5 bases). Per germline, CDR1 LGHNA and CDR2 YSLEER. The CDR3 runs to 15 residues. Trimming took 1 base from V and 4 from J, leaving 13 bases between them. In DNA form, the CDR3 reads TGCGCCAGCAGCCAAGTGGGGGGTGGGAGCTATGGCTACACCTTC. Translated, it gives CASSQVGGGSYGYTF.

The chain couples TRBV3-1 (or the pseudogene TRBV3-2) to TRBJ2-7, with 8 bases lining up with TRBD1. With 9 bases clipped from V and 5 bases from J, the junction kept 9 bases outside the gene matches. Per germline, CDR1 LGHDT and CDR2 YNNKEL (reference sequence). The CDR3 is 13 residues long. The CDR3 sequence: CASRTGSKNEQYF. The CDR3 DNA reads TGTGCCAGTCGGACAGGGAGTAAGAACGAGCAGTACTTC.